The 32 T cell receptor beta chains listed next were all sequenced from one sample in a study of blood T cell repertoires in COVID-19. Libraries were prepared by immunoSEQ multiplex PCR; TCRdb keeps only in-frame clonotypes and omits some of them. The sample carries more than 200,000 clones, 85% to 90% recorded once. Sequenced input: peripheral blood. The receptors stem from a woman aged 60-75 years with COVID-19, enrolled during active disease.

The chain recombines TRBV10-2 with TRBJ1-3; D is undetermined. There are 14 residues in the CDR3. CDR1 WSHSY and CDR2 SAAADI come from the germline V gene. Trimming took 3 bases from V and 5 from J, leaving 11 bases between them. CDR3 amino acids: CASSDEARRNTIYF. The CDR3 DNA reads as TGCGCCAGCAGTGACGAGGCCAGAAGAAACACCATATATTTT.

The V call is TRBV7-8, the J call TRBJ2-7; TRBD2 aligns across 12 bases. The V segment lost 5 bases and the J segment 7 bases; nucleotides outside the gene matches: 3. The germline V gene encodes CDR1 SGHVS and CDR2 FQNEAQ. This CDR3 contains 13 residues. The CDR3 DNA is TGTGCCAGCAGCGCTGGGACTAGCGGGGAGCAGTACTTC. It is translated as CASSAGTSGEQYF.

The V call is TRBV7-6, the J call TRBJ1-1; a weak D match, TRBD1 (5 bases). Germline loops: CDR1 SGHVS, CDR2 FNYEAQ. This CDR3 has 14 amino acids. Deletions cut 2 bases from V and 4 bases from J, with 11 bases between. The CDR3 protein is CASSLQGYGTEAFF. CDR3 DNA: TGTGCCAGCAGCTTACAGGGCTACGGCACTGAAGCTTTCTTT.

Concerning this clone: This specimen includes other DNA sequences encoding the same CDR3. V usage is TRBV15 and J usage is TRBJ1-6; the D gene is possibly TRBD1 (6 bases). Deletions cut 0 bases from V and 7 bases from J, with 10 bases between. Germline V gene data show CDR1 as LNHNV and CDR2 as YYDKDF (reference sequence). This CDR3 is 15 amino acids long. The CDR3 coding sequence is TGTGCCACCAGCAGAGATTTGGGGGCGAATTCACCCCTCCACTTT. It translates to CATSRDLGANSPLHF.

The rearrangement uses TRBV11-2 and TRBJ1-1; D uncertain. Trimming removed 1 base at V and 2 bases at J, with 11 bases between. The CDR3 loop spans 15 amino acids. Germline lookup yields CDR1 SGHAT and CDR2 FQNNGV. The CDR3 sequence: CASSLGVADNTEAFF. The CDR3 DNA sequence: TGTGCCAGCAGCTTAGGAGTAGCGGATAACACTGAAGCTTTCTTT. Based on the CDR3 plus reference TRBV11-2 and TRBJ1-1, the full variable domain is EAGVAQSPRYKIIEKRQSVAFWCNPISGHATLYWYQQILGQGPKLLIQFQNNGVVDDSQLPKDRFSAERLKGVDSTLKIQPAKLEDSAVYLCASSLGVADNTEAFFGQGTRLTVV.

Regarding this clone: A read error may produce the germline difference seen at one junction end. The rearrangement joins TRBV27 to TRBJ2-7; D is possibly TRBD2 (5 bases). The CDR3 sequence is 17 residues long. Germline assignment: CDR1 MNHEY and CDR2 SMNVEV (reference sequence). The CDR3 DNA sequence: TGTGCCAGCAGTTTATTTCGGTCCGGGATCTCCTCCAACGAGCAGTACTTC. This translates into CASSLFRSGISSNEQYF.

V gene TRBV27 combines with J gene TRBJ1-5; unclear D gene. With 4 bases removed from V and 7 bases from J, the gap between germline ends came to 11 bases. This CDR3 contains 13 residues. Germline CDR1 is MNHEY and CDR2 is SMNVEV (reference sequence). DNA of the CDR3: TGTGCCAGCAGTTATTACGGGAAGCAGCCCCAGCATTTT. Amino acid sequence: CASSYYGKQPQHF.

V and J are TRBV15 and TRBJ2-7, with 8 positions matching TRBD2. This CDR3 contains 16 residues. The germline CDR1 and CDR2 sequences are LNHNV and YYDKDF (reference sequence). The V gene end was trimmed by 0 bases and the J gene end by 3 bases; junction bases not matched to a gene: 7. The CDR3 sequence is CATSRDRGGRSYEQYF. CDR3 nucleotides: TGTGCCACCAGCAGAGATCGGGGGGGACGCAGCTACGAGCAGTACTTC.

The rearrangement uses TRBV4-1 and TRBJ2-3; D uncertain. V was trimmed by 0 bases and J by 2 bases, leaving 6 bases between them. Germline lookup yields CDR1 MGHRA and CDR2 YSYEKL. The length of the CDR3 is 14 residues. As DNA, the CDR3 is TGCGCCAGCAGCCAAGATCGTCCCACAGATACGCAGTATTTT. This encodes CASSQDRPTDTQYF.

V usage is TRBV5-1 and J usage is TRBJ2-3; 8 bases map to TRBD2. From germline, CDR1 is SGHRS and CDR2 YFSETQ. This CDR3 region has 15 residues. J lost 5 bases, V lost 0 bases, and 5 bases had no gene match. CDR3 bases: TGCGCCAGCAGCTTGGCAGCGGGAGTGATAGATACGCAGTATTTT. It yields the protein CASSLAAGVIDTQYF.

V usage is TRBV27 and J usage is TRBJ2-1; TRBD2 agrees at 14 bases. J lost 4 bases, V lost 7 bases, and 9 bases had no gene match. Germline assignment: CDR1 MNHEY and CDR2 SMNVEV (reference sequence). CDR3 size: 17 residues. The CDR3 sequence is CASTPRLAGGRYNEQFF. The CDR3 DNA follows: TGTGCCAGCACCCCGCGACTAGCGGGAGGGCGGTACAATGAGCAGTTCTTC.

The chain is built from TRBV5-8 and TRBJ1-5; TRBD1 agrees at 9 bases. J was trimmed by 7 bases and V by 1 base; bases with no gene match: 6. Germline V gives CDR1 SGHTS, CDR2 YDEGEE. This CDR3 comprises 15 residues. The CDR3 region has the DNA TGTGCCAGCAGCTTGCCCGGGACAGGGCAACAGCCCCAGCATTTT. It codes for CASSLPGTGQQPQHF.

The J gene is TRBJ1-1, the V gene TRBV7-7; TRBD1 matches at 8 bases. The trim removed 1 base at V and 4 bases at J, leaving 11 bases unmatched. The CDR3 runs to 17 residues. Germline V gives CDR1 SSHAT, CDR2 FNYEAQ (reference sequence). CDR3 bases: TGTGCCAGCAGCTTAGGACTCAGGGGGCAGGATGGCACTGAAGCTTTCTTT. Translating gives CASSLGLRGQDGTEAFF.

The V gene is TRBV6-2 or TRBV6-3, the J gene TRBJ2-1, with a possible D match to TRBD2 (5 bases). Germline V gene data show CDR1 as MNHEY and CDR2 as SVGEGT. The CDR3 totals 12 residues. V lost 2 bases and J 6 bases, leaving 5 bases between the germline ends. The DNA for the CDR3 is TGTGCCAGCAGTTACACTAGCAATGAGCAGTTCTTC. Its protein is CASSYTSNEQFF.

This chain connects TRBV25-1 to TRBJ1-5, with D perhaps matching TRBD1 (6 bases). V shed 3 bases and J shed 3 bases, with 12 bases lying between them. This CDR3 comprises 15 residues. Per germline, CDR1 MGHDK and CDR2 SYGVNS. In nucleotides, the CDR3 is TGTGCCAGCAGTGACACCAGACAGGTCAATCAGCCCCAGCATTTT. It codes for CASSDTRQVNQPQHF.

The rearrangement links TRBV6-1 to TRBJ1-5; tentatively, D is TRBD1 (6 bases). V was shortened by 3 bases and J by 0 bases, with 12 bases between the two germline ends. CDR1 MNHNS and CDR2 SASEGT come from the germline V gene. The CDR3 has 16 amino acids. The CDR3 sequence is CASSDDRILSNQPQHF. In DNA, the CDR3 is TGTGCCAGCAGTGACGACAGGATACTTAGCAATCAGCCCCAGCATTTT.

The V call is TRBV7-2, the J call TRBJ2-1, with 11 bases that match TRBD2. The length of the CDR3 is 19 residues. Unmatched junction bases numbered 15, after V lost 4 bases and J lost 4 bases. Germline V gene lookup returns CDR1 SGHTA and CDR2 FQGNSA. CDR3 loop: CASSSNDGLAGLLYNEQFF. Here the CDR3 DNA reads TGTGCCAGCAGCTCCAACGACGGACTAGCGGGCCTTCTGTACAATGAGCAGTTCTTC.

The chain combines TRBV30 with TRBJ2-7; 13 nucleotides line up with TRBD2. The CDR3 length is 15 residues. V lost 2 bases to trimming and J lost 6 bases; unmatched junction nucleotides: 7. CDR1 is GTSNPN and CDR2 is SVGIG in the germline V gene (reference sequence). CDR3 bases: TGTGCCTGGAGTCTTACTAGCGGGAGGGCCTCCGAGCAGTACTTC. It yields the protein CAWSLTSGRASEQYF. The full variable domain, completed using reference TRBV30 and TRBJ2-7, is SQTIHQWPATLVQPVGSPLSLECTVEGTSNPNLYWYRQAAGRGLQLLFYSVGIGQISSEVPQNLSASRPQDRQFILSSKKLLLSDSGFYLCAWSLTSGRASEQYFGPGTRLTVT.

Notes on this clone: In the same sample, other DNA sequences code for this CDR3. The V call is TRBV2, the J call TRBJ1-3; the D is unclear. The germline V gene encodes CDR1 SNHLY and CDR2 FYNNEI. Trimming left V 1 base short and J 1 base short, with 8 bases between. The CDR3 spans 15 residues. CDR3: CASSEVRGSGNTIYF. For the CDR3, the DNA is TGTGCCAGCAGTGAAGTACGGGGTTCTGGAAACACCATATATTTT.

This sequence joins TRBV27 and TRBJ2-7; 9 bases agree with TRBD2. This CDR3 is built from 15 residues. Looked up from germline, CDR1 is MNHEY and CDR2 is SMNVEV (reference sequence). J was trimmed by 2 bases and V by 2 bases; bases with no gene match: 4. In DNA form, the CDR3 reads TGTGCCAGCAGTTTAGTAGCGGGAGCCACCTACGAGCAGTACTTC. It translates to CASSLVAGATYEQYF.

The J gene is TRBJ2-7, the V gene TRBV20-1, with D possibly matching TRBD2 (6 bases). Germline CDR1 reads DFQATT; CDR2 reads SNEGSKA (reference sequence). The CDR3 sequence is 11 residues long. V was clipped by 7 bases and J by 1 base, with 8 bases between them. DNA of the CDR3: TGCAGTGGGGCGGGGTCCTACGAGCAGTACTTC. It translates to CSGAGSYEQYF.

V usage is TRBV7-6 and J usage is TRBJ1-5, with 8 bases aligning to TRBD1. Germline CDR1 is SGHVS and CDR2 is FNYEAQ. The CDR3 spans 15 residues. Germline trimming cut 7 bases from V and 4 bases from J; bases unmatched to any gene: 9. The CDR3 protein is CASTIGTGKNQPQHF. Written as DNA, the CDR3 is TGTGCCAGCACCATTGGGACAGGAAAAAATCAGCCCCAGCATTTT.

This clone came up a few times. V is TRBV6-4 and J is TRBJ1-1; TRBD1 might be the D (6 bases). Trimming left V 0 bases short and J 5 bases short, with 13 bases between. CDR1 MRHNA and CDR2 SNTAGT come from the germline V gene. This CDR3 contains 15 residues. In nucleotides, the CDR3 is TGTGCCAGCAGTGACTCGTACAGGGATCGGACTGAAGCTTTCTTT. The encoded protein is CASSDSYRDRTEAFF.

The chain links TRBV28 to TRBJ2-7; 10 bases map to TRBD1. CDR1 is MDHEN, CDR2 SYDVKM, per germline. The V and J ends lost 4 bases and 4 bases, in that order; junction bases with no gene match: 7. The CDR3 contains 15 residues. CDR3 in DNA: TGTGCCAGCAGTTCGACCGGGACAGGGGTTTACGAGCAGTACTTC. It codes for CASSSTGTGVYEQYF.

The V call is TRBV6-1, the J call TRBJ1-6, with 7 bases lining up with TRBD1. With V trimmed by 2 bases and J by 6 bases, 4 bases remained unmatched. Germline values: CDR1 MNHNS, CDR2 SASEGT. The CDR3 has 15 amino acids. The CDR3 loop reads CASSEQGDGNSPLHF. The DNA of the CDR3 is TGTGCCAGCAGTGAACAGGGGGACGGTAATTCACCCCTCCACTTT.

J is TRBJ2-7 and V is TRBV6-2 or TRBV6-3; D unresolved. This CDR3 region has 12 residues. CDR1 and CDR2 from the germline V gene are MNHEY and SVGEGT. Trimming removed 5 bases from V and 4 bases from J, with 9 bases in between. CDR3 in amino acids: CASSQMSYEQYF. The DNA for the CDR3 is TGTGCCAGCAGTCAAATGAGTTACGAGCAGTACTTC.

This chain connects TRBV28 to TRBJ2-7, with D perhaps TRBD2 (6 bases). The CDR3 totals 17 residues. Germline lookup yields CDR1 MDHEN and CDR2 SYDVKM. V was clipped by 5 bases and J by 1 base, with 21 bases between them. This CDR3 reads CASSANDRTTLSYEQYF. CDR3 DNA: TGTGCCAGCAGTGCAAATGATCGGACTACATTATCCTACGAGCAGTACTTC.

The chain carries TRBV28 and TRBJ1-6; 7 bases are shared with TRBD1. Germline assignment: CDR1 MDHEN and CDR2 SYDVKM. Trimming at V came to 4 bases and at J to 7 bases, leaving 7 bases not matched to a gene. This CDR3 region has 15 residues. Written as DNA, the CDR3 is TGTGCCAGCAGTTCTCACTCAGGGGGGAATTCACCCCTCCACTTT. This gives the protein CASSSHSGGNSPLHF.

The gene calls are TRBV6-5 and TRBJ1-2; no clear D. The CDR3 length is 13 residues. The germline V gene encodes CDR1 MNHEY and CDR2 SVGAGI. Trimming pared 7 bases from V and 4 bases from J, leaving 13 bases between. The CDR3 reads CASIARGGYGYTF. The CDR3 DNA sequence: TGTGCCAGCATCGCCCGGGGAGGCTATGGCTACACCTTC.

The chain recombines TRBV15 with TRBJ2-1, with 7 bases identical to TRBD2. Germline-derived CDR1 and CDR2 are LNHNV and YYDKDF (reference sequence). J was trimmed by 7 bases and V by 2 bases; bases with no gene match: 8. The CDR3 loop spans 15 amino acids. In nucleotides, the CDR3 is TGTGCCACCAGCAGATCCGGGACTAACTCGAATGAGCAGTTCTTC. This sequence encodes CATSRSGTNSNEQFF.

This chain connects TRBV9 to TRBJ1-1, with D hard to call. CDR1 is SGDLS, CDR2 YYNGEE, per germline. V dropped 4 bases and J dropped 4 bases, with 14 bases sitting between them. There are 14 residues in the CDR3. The CDR3 is CASSPEGRTTEAFF. DNA for the CDR3: TGTGCCAGCAGCCCAGAGGGCAGGACCACTGAAGCTTTCTTT. Using reference TRBV9 and TRBJ1-1 for the parts outside the CDR3, the full variable domain is DSGVTQTPKHLITATGQRVTLRCSPRSGDLSVYWYQQSLDQGLQFLIQYYNGEERAKGNILERFSAQQFPDLHSELNLSSLELGDSALYFCASSPEGRTTEAFFGQGTRLTVV.

As to this clone: Within the sample, other DNA sequences also encode this same CDR3. The J gene is TRBJ2-1, the V gene TRBV14; 7 bases agree with TRBD1. V was clipped by 1 base and J by 7 bases; unmatched bases: 1. In germline, CDR1 is SGHDN, CDR2 FVKESK. There are 13 residues in the CDR3. Here the CDR3 reads CASSQVRGNEQFF. CDR3 sequence (DNA): TGTGCCAGCAGCCAAGTCAGGGGGAATGAGCAGTTCTTC. Together with reference TRBV14 and TRBJ2-1, the CDR3 gives the full variable domain: EAGVTQFPSHSVIEKGQTVTLRCDPISGHDNLYWYRRVMGKEIKFLLHFVKESKQDESGMPNNRFLAERTGGTYSTLKVQPAELEDSGVYFCASSQVRGNEQFFGPGTRLTVL.